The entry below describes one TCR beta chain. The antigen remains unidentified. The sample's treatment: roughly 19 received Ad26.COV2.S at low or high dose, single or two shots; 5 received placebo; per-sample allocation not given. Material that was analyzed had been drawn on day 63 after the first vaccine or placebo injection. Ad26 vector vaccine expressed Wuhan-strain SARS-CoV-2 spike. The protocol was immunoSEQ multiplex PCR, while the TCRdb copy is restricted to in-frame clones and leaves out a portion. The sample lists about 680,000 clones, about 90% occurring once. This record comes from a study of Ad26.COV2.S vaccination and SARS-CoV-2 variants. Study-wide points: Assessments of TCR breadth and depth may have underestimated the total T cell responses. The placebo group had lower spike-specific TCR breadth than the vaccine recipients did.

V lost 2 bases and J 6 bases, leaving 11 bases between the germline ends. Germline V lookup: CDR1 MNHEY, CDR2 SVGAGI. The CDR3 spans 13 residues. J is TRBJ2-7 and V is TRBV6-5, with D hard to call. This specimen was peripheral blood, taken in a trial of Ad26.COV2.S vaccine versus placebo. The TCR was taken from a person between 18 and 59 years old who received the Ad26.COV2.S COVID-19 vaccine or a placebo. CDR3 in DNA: TGTGCCAGCAGTTACGGCGCCCGATCCGAGCAGTACTTC. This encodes CASSYGARSEQYF.